These 3 T cell receptor beta chains were sequenced from one sample in a study of T-cell reconstitution after alpha-beta-depleted transplantation in children. A TCRbeta library incorporating unique molecular identifiers was prepared. TCRdb fed the PCR reads into MiXCR, producing one record per CDR3 protein. The sample gives roughly 76,000 distinct CDR3 sequences, roughly 11% of which show up once; 13% is in the top ten. This specimen consisted of PBMCs, obtained before TCRalphabeta/CD19-depleted stem cell transplant. Receptors originate from a boy aged 5-17 years with acute myeloid leukemia, due to receive a stem cell transplant.

This clonotype appeared many times. The gene calls are TRBV29-1 and TRBJ2-1; no definite D call. The germline V and J ends were trimmed by 6 bases and 8 bases, with 8 bases remaining between them. This CDR3 has 10 amino acids. Germline assignment: CDR1 SQVTM and CDR2 ANQGSEA. CDR3 amino acids: CSVGSYEQFF. CDR3 nucleotides: TGCAGCGTGGGGTCTTATGAGCAGTTCTTC.

This clonotype has ten or more counts. This rearrangement joins TRBV12-3 or TRBV12-4 to TRBJ1-3; D ambiguous. This CDR3 spans 11 amino acids. V lost 6 bases and J lost 4, with 4 bases in between. This CDR3 is CASSSGNTIYF. CDR3 nucleotide sequence: TGTGCCAGCAGCTCGGGAAACACCATATATTTT.

The rearrangement links TRBV28 to TRBJ1-2; no clear D gene. The CDR3 runs to 14 residues. Germline lookup yields CDR1 MDHEN and CDR2 SYDVKM. V was pared by 7 bases and J by 6 bases, with 18 bases between. The CDR3 nucleotides read TGTGCCAGCACTACTCCAAGGGCTCAGGATGGCTACACCTTC. Protein sequence: CASTTPRAQDGYTF.